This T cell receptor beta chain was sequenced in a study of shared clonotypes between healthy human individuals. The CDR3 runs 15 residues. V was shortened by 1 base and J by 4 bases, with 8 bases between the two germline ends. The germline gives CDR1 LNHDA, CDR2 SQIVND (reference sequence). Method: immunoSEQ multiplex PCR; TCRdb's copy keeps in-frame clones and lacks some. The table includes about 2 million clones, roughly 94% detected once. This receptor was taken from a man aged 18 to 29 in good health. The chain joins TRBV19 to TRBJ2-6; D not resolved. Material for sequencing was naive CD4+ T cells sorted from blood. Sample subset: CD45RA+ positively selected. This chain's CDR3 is CASSIVNDGANVLTF. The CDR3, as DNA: TGTGCCAGTAGTATAGTAAACGACGGGGCCAACGTCCTGACTTTC.